This TCR beta chain was captured by sequencing in a study of shared clonotypes between healthy human individuals. The overall study: Every donor yielded three CD4 naive, three CD4 memory, two CD8 naive and one CD8 memory plate.

Produced via immunoSEQ multiplex PCR; TCRdb's table is partial and in-frame only. The sample consists of about 2.1 million clones, around 93% of them appearing once. The study, taken as a whole, reports: Generation of non-shared clonotypes was less probable than generation of clonotypes shared by all four donors.

As defined, naive CD8 cells were CD45RO-negative and positively selected for CCR7, with terminally differentiated effector memory CD45RA+ cells excluded. CDR3 length: 15 residues. The V gene lost 1 base and the J gene lost 3 bases, with 11 bases spanning the gap. The V gene's germline CDR1 is SGHDN and CDR2 FVKESK. A note on this clone: Antigen unknown.

The sample comprised naive CD8+ T cells from PBMCs. The receptor's source is a man aged 18 to 29 in good health. Some clones in this sample may be carry-over from other donors' samples. The V and J genes are TRBV14 and TRBJ2-3; D is unclear. The CDR3 coding sequence is TGTGCCAGCAGCCAAGGATGGAGCGCGACAGATACGCAGTATTTT. It is translated as CASSQGWSATDTQYF.